Listed here are 20 T cell receptor beta chains from one sample, sequenced in a study of patients and donors after allogeneic stem cell transplantation. TCRdb used MiXCR to reprocess the RT-PCR reads, holding one entry per CDR3 protein. The sample holds some 160,000 distinct CDR3 sequences, 24% seen once. The sequencing sample was made of blood, either unsorted or a sorted T cell fraction (not recorded which). Receptors originate from a human donor who was either an allogeneic HSCT recipient or a stem cell or donor lymphocyte infusion donor (not recorded which). It is not recorded whose cells these are; they may come from a transplant donor.

This clonotype was seen more than once but under ten times. V is TRBV4-2 and J is TRBJ1-2, with a possible D match to TRBD1 (6 bases). V shed 0 bases and J shed 0 bases, with 11 bases lying between them. There are 16 residues in the CDR3. Germline assignment: CDR1 LGHNA and CDR2 YNFKEQ. This chain's CDR3 is CASSQEGRGPNYGYTF. The CDR3 DNA is TGTGCCAGCAGCCAAGAGGGCAGGGGCCCTAACTATGGCTACACCTTC.

This clonotype turned up a few times. This rearrangement joins TRBV5-1 to TRBJ2-2; D might be TRBD1 (5 bases). Germline V gene data show CDR1 as SGHRS and CDR2 as YFSETQ. This CDR3 contains 17 residues. Trimming took 7 bases from V and 4 from J, leaving 23 bases between them. The CDR3 protein is CASQPTPDTAPTGELFF. In DNA form, the CDR3 reads TGCGCCAGCCAACCAACTCCGGACACAGCACCCACCGGGGAGCTGTTTTTT.

This clonotype showed up just a few times. The rearrangement links TRBV7-9 to TRBJ1-3, with a weak D call TRBD1 (5 bases). V lost 9 bases and J 0 bases, leaving 18 bases between the germline ends. Germline lookup yields CDR1 SEHNR and CDR2 FQNEAQ (reference sequence). The CDR3 has 16 amino acids. The CDR3 region has the DNA TGTGCCAGGGATATTCCGGGACTGCCCTCTGGAAACACCATATATTTT. It specifies CARDIPGLPSGNTIYF.

The chain has TRBV9 and TRBJ1-1, with TRBD1 as a possible D gene (5 bases). The V end was cut by 4 bases, the J end by 1 base, with 8 bases between. Germline lookup yields CDR1 SGDLS and CDR2 YYNGEE. CDR3 length: 13 amino acids. The CDR3: CASSSGRNTEAFF. DNA of the CDR3: TGTGCCAGCAGCTCGGGGCGGAACACTGAAGCTTTCTTT.

V usage is TRBV7-8 and J usage is TRBJ1-1, with 9 bases fitting TRBD1. Germline V gene lookup returns CDR1 SGHVS and CDR2 FQNEAQ. The V segment lost 0 bases and the J segment 4 bases; nucleotides outside the gene matches: 9. This CDR3 spans 17 amino acids. CDR3 DNA: TGTGCCAGCAGCTTAGCGGGGACAGGGCGGAGAAGCACTGAAGCTTTCTTT. It is translated as CASSLAGTGRRSTEAFF. Full variable domain (outside the CDR3, taken from reference TRBV7-8 and TRBJ1-1): GAGVSQSPRYKVAKRGQDVALRCDPISGHVSLFWYQQALGQGPEFLTYFQNEAQLDKSGLPSDRFFAERPEGSVSTLKIQRTQQEDSAVYLCASSLAGTGRRSTEAFFGQGTRLTVV.

The table lists this clonotype with many counts. This rearrangement joins TRBV25-1 to TRBJ1-3; D uncertain. In germline, CDR1 is MGHDK, CDR2 SYGVNS. The CDR3 length is 16 residues. V lost 1 base to trimming and J lost 0 bases, with 10 bases between them. CDR3 region: CASSESRTSSGNTIYF. CDR3 sequence (DNA): TGTGCCAGCAGTGAATCACGAACGAGCTCTGGAAACACCATATATTTT.

The rearrangement uses TRBV5-1 and TRBJ2-7; 10 bases are shared with TRBD2. Trimming removed 3 bases from V and 2 bases from J; junction bases left unmatched: 8. Per the germline V gene, CDR1 is SGHRS and CDR2 is YFSETQ. CDR3 length equals 16 residues. CDR3 sequence reads: CASSSKLAGRPYEQYF. The CDR3 DNA reads TGCGCCAGCAGCTCTAAACTAGCGGGAAGGCCCTACGAGCAGTACTTC. Based on the CDR3 plus reference TRBV5-1 and TRBJ2-7, the full variable domain is KAGVTQTPRYLIKTRGQQVTLSCSPISGHRSVSWYQQTPGQGLQFLFEYFSETQRNKGNFPGRFSGRQFSNSRSEMNVSTLELGDSALYLCASSSKLAGRPYEQYFGPGTRLTVT.

V gene TRBV5-1 combines with J gene TRBJ1-1; no reliable D call. This CDR3 has 13 residues. Germline V gene sequence: CDR1 SGHRS, CDR2 YFSETQ. V lost 3 bases and J lost 4, with 10 bases in between. The CDR3 coding sequence is TGCGCCAGCAGCTCAGCGTATGGCACTGAAGCTTTCTTT. This gives the protein CASSSAYGTEAFF.

This chain links TRBV7-9 with TRBJ2-5; 8 bases are shared with TRBD2. CDR1 is SEHNR and CDR2 is FQNEAQ in the germline V gene (reference sequence). The CDR3 runs 16 residues. Trimming removed 2 bases from V and 0 bases from J; junction bases left unmatched: 5. The CDR3 sequence is CASSLRRLAHQETQYF. The CDR3 DNA is TGTGCCAGCAGCTTAAGGCGACTAGCGCACCAAGAGACCCAGTACTTC.

V and J are TRBV10-3 and TRBJ2-2; the match to TRBD2 covers 7 bases. Germline V lookup: CDR1 ENHRY, CDR2 SYGVKD. This CDR3 has 15 residues. V gave up 5 bases and J gave up 4 bases; unmatched junction bases: 7. The CDR3 nucleotides are TGTGCCATCAGTTTTACTAGCGATGGCACCGGGGAGCTGTTTTTT. It codes for CAISFTSDGTGELFF.

V gene TRBV29-1 combines with J gene TRBJ1-1; unclear D gene. V was clipped by 4 bases and J by 3 bases, with 6 bases between them. This CDR3 region has 11 residues. Germline CDR1 and CDR2: SQVTM and ANQGSEA. CDR3 nucleotide sequence: TGCAGCGTTGCCCACCACACTGAAGCTTTCTTT. Amino acids: CSVAHHTEAFF.

This clonotype was found many times. CDR3 DNA sequence: TGCAGTGCTAGGGCCCTAGTGGCTGGAAACACCATATATTTT. It yields the protein CSARALVAGNTIYF. The rearrangement uses TRBV20-1 and TRBJ1-3; the D is unclear. CDR3 length: 14 residues. V lost 3 bases to trimming and J lost 2 bases, with 11 bases between them. Germline loops: CDR1 DFQATT, CDR2 SNEGSKA (reference sequence).

This clonotype showed up just a few times. J is TRBJ2-3 and V is TRBV19; D ambiguous. This CDR3 has 15 residues. Per the germline V gene, CDR1 is LNHDA and CDR2 is SQIVND (reference sequence). V lost 6 bases and J lost 0, with 13 bases in between. In DNA, the CDR3 is TGTGCCAGTAGCCGCCCCGGTGCTAGCACAGATACGCAGTATTTT. The encoded protein is CASSRPGASTDTQYF. Drawing the rest from reference TRBV19 and TRBJ2-3, the complete variable domain is DGGITQSPKYLFRKEGQNVTLSCEQNLNHDAMYWYRQDPGQGLRLIYYSQIVNDFQKGDIAEGYSVSREKKESFPLTVTSAQKNPTAFYLCASSRPGASTDTQYFGPGTRLTVL.

This clonotype appeared a few times. CDR3 residues: CASSPLPRIVADYGYTF. For the CDR3, the DNA is TGTGCCAGCAGCCCCCTTCCTAGGATTGTGGCAGACTATGGCTACACCTTC. The rearrangement joins TRBV7-9 to TRBJ1-2; D unclear. This CDR3 has 17 residues. Germline loops: CDR1 SEHNR, CDR2 FQNEAQ (reference sequence). V was cut by 5 bases and J by 3 bases, with 22 bases left in between.

This rearrangement joins TRBV27 to TRBJ1-2; TRBD1 might be the D (6 bases). Germline loops: CDR1 MNHEY, CDR2 SMNVEV (reference sequence). Deletions cut 5 bases from V and 4 bases from J, with 11 bases between. The CDR3 is 13 amino acids. Here the CDR3 reads CASSTDRFYGYTF. The CDR3 nucleotides are TGTGCCAGCAGTACTGACAGGTTCTATGGCTACACCTTC.

The chain links TRBV7-2 to TRBJ2-1; possible D gene TRBD2, 5 bases. The germline V and J ends were trimmed by 5 bases and 7 bases, with 9 bases remaining between them. This CDR3 spans 12 amino acids. Germline V gives CDR1 SGHTA, CDR2 FQGNSA. For the CDR3, the DNA is TGTGCCAGCAGCCGTTCGGGGAATGAGCAGTTCTTC. Protein product: CASSRSGNEQFF. Complete variable domain (other parts from reference TRBV7-2 and TRBJ2-1): GAGVSQSPSNKVTEKGKDVELRCDPISGHTALYWYRQSLGQGLEFLIYFQGNSAPDKSGLPSDRFSAERTGGSVSTLTIQRTQQEDSAVYLCASSRSGNEQFFGPGTRLTVL.

The chain links TRBV3-1 to TRBJ1-2; tentatively, D is TRBD1 (5 bases). In germline, CDR1 is LGHDT, CDR2 YNNKEL (reference sequence). The germline V and J ends were trimmed by 2 bases and 3 bases, with 13 bases remaining between them. This CDR3 has 15 amino acids. The CDR3 sequence is CASSQTRGWDYGYTF. The CDR3 DNA follows: TGTGCCAGCAGCCAAACAAGGGGCTGGGACTATGGCTACACCTTC.

The chain uses TRBV10-3 and TRBJ2-3; 8 bases fit TRBD2. With V trimmed by 6 bases and J by 2 bases, 4 bases remained unmatched. Germline CDR1 reads ENHRY; CDR2 reads SYGVKD. The length of the CDR3 is 14 residues. This CDR3 reads CAIRIAGNTDTQYF. CDR3 in DNA: TGTGCCATCAGAATAGCGGGAAACACAGATACGCAGTATTTT.

The chain has TRBV5-1 and TRBJ1-2, with D perhaps matching TRBD1 (5 bases). Trimming took 4 bases from V and 7 from J, leaving 14 bases between them. The germline V gene encodes CDR1 SGHRS and CDR2 YFSETQ. The CDR3 spans 13 residues. The CDR3 loop reads CASSPVGTSGYTF. CDR3 nucleotide sequence: TGCGCCAGCAGCCCCGTCGGGACGAGTGGCTACACCTTC.

This clonotype was picked up a small number of times. The V call is TRBV5-1, the J call TRBJ1-1; 10 bases fit TRBD1. The J segment lost 0 bases and the V segment lost 3 bases, leaving 2 bases of the junction unmatched. This CDR3 spans 15 amino acids. The germline V gene has CDR1 SGHRS and CDR2 YFSETQ. The CDR3 sequence is CASSSGQGMNTEAFF. In DNA, the CDR3 is TGCGCCAGCAGCTCGGGACAGGGGATGAACACTGAAGCTTTCTTT.